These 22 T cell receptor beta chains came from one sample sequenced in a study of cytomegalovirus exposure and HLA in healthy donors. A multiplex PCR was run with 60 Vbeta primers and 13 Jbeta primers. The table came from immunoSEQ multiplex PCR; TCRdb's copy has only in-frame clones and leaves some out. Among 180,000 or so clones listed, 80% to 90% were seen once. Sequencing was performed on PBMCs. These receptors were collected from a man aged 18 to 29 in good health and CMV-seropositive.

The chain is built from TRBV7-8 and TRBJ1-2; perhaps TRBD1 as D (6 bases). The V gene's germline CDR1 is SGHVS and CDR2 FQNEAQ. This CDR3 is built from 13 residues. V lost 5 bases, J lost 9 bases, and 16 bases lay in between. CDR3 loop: CASSHGGAESYTF. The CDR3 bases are TGTGCCAGCAGCCACGGGGGGGCTGAGAGCTACACCTTC.

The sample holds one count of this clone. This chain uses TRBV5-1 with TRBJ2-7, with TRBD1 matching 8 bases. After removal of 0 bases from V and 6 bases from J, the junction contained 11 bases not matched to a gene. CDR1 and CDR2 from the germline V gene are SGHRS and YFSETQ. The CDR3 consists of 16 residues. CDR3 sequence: CASSLGLGTGTIEQYF. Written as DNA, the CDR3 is TGCGCCAGCAGCTTGGGATTAGGGACAGGAACGATCGAGCAGTACTTC. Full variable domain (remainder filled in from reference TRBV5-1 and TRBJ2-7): KAGVTQTPRYLIKTRGQQVTLSCSPISGHRSVSWYQQTPGQGLQFLFEYFSETQRNKGNFPGRFSGRQFSNSRSEMNVSTLELGDSALYLCASSLGLGTGTIEQYFGPGTRLTVT.

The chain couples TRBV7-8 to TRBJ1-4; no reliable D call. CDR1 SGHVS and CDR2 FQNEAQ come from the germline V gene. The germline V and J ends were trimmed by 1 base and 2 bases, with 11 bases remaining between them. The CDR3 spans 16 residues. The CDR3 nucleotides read TGTGCCAGCAGCTTAGGCCAGTTTATCACTAATGAAAAACTGTTTTTT. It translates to CASSLGQFITNEKLFF.

This chain's CDR3 is CASSLVGWQEVEQYF. As DNA, the CDR3 is TGTGCCAGCAGCTTGGTGGGTTGGCAGGAAGTCGAGCAGTACTTC. The chain employs TRBV5-6 and TRBJ2-7; D is unclear. Trimming removed 0 bases at V and 6 bases at J, with 16 bases between. Per the germline V gene, CDR1 is SGHDT and CDR2 is YYEEEE. This CDR3 is 15 amino acids long.

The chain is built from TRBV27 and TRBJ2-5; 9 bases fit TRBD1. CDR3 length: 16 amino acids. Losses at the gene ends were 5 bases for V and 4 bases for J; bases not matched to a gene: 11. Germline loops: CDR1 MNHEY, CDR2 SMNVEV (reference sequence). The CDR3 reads CASSGQGTLLPETQYF. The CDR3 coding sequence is TGTGCCAGCAGTGGACAGGGGACATTACTGCCAGAGACCCAGTACTTC.

This CDR3 is CASSQKAGGTYEQYF. The CDR3 DNA reads as TGTGCCAGCAGCCAGAAAGCGGGGGGAACCTACGAGCAGTACTTC. The chain carries TRBV7-6 and TRBJ2-7; 9 nucleotides align to TRBD2. Germline trimming cut 5 bases from V and 2 bases from J; bases unmatched to any gene: 7. There are 15 residues in the CDR3. Germline CDR1 and CDR2: SGHVS and FNYEAQ. Looking up the rest from reference TRBV7-6 and TRBJ2-7 gives the full variable domain: GAGVSQSPRYKVTKRGQDVALRCDPISGHVSLYWYRQALGQGPEFLTYFNYEAQQDKSGLPNDRFSAERPEGSISTLTIQRTEQRDSAMYRCASSQKAGGTYEQYFGPGTRLTVT.

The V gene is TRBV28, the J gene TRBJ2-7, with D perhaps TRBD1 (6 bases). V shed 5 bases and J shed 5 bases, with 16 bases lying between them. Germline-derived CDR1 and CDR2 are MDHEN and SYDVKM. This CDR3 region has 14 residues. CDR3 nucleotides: TGTGCCAGCAGTCCAAGCACCGGGACAAACGAGCAGTACTTC. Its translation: CASSPSTGTNEQYF.

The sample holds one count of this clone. The CDR3 DNA reads TGTGCTAGTGGCCCAGGGAATCAAGACGAGCAGTACTTC. It codes for CASGPGNQDEQYF. This chain joins TRBV12-5 and TRBJ2-7, with D possibly TRBD1 on 5 matching bases. Deletions cut 6 bases from V and 5 bases from J, with 14 bases between. The length of the CDR3 is 13 residues. The germline gives CDR1 LGHNT, CDR2 FRNRAP.

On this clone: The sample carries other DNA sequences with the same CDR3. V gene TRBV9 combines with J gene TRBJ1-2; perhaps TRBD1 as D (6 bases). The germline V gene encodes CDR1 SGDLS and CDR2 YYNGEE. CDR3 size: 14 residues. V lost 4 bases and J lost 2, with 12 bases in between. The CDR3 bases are TGTGCCAGCAGCCCCAGGGGTTCCAACTATGGCTACACCTTC. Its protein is CASSPRGSNYGYTF.

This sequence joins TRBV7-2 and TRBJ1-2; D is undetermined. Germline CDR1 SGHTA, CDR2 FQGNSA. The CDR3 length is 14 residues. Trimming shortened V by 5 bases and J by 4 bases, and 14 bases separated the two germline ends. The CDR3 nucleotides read TGTGCCAGCAGCACCAGTGTCTCCAGCTATGGCTACACCTTC. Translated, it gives CASSTSVSSYGYTF. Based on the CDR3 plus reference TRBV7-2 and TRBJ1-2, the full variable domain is GAGVSQSPSNKVTEKGKDVELRCDPISGHTALYWYRQSLGQGLEFLIYFQGNSAPDKSGLPSDRFSAERTGGSVSTLTIQRTQQEDSAVYLCASSTSVSSYGYTFGSGTRLTVV.

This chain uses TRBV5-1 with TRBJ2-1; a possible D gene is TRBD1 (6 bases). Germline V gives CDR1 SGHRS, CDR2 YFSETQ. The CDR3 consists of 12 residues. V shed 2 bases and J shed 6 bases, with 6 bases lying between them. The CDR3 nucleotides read TGCGCCAGCAGCTTACAGGGCAATGAGCAGTTCTTC. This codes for CASSLQGNEQFF.

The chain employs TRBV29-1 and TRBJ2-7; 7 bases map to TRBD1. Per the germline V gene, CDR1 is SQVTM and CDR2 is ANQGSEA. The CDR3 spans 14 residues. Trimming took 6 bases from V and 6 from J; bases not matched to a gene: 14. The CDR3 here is CSVETDRASGEQYF. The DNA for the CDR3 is TGCAGCGTGGAAACCGACAGGGCTTCGGGCGAGCAGTACTTC.

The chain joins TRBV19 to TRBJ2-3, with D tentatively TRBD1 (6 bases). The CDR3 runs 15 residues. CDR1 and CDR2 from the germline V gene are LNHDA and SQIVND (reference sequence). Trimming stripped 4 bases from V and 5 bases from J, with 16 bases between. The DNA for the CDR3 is TGTGCCAGTAGTACCCGGGACACCCCAGGAGATACGCAGTATTTT. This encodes CASSTRDTPGDTQYF.

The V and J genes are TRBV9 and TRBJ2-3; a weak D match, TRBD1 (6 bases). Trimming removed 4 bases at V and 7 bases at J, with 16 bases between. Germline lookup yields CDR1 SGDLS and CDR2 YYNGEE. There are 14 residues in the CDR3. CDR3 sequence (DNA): TGTGCCAGCAGCAAGGACAGTACCCCACATACGCAGTATTTT. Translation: CASSKDSTPHTQYF.

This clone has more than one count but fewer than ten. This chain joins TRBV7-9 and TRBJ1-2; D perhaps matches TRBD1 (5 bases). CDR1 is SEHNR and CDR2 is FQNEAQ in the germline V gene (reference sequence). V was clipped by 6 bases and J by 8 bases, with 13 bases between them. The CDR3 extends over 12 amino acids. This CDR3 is CASSPDSRGYTF. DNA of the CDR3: TGTGCCAGCAGTCCCGACAGCCGCGGCTACACCTTC.

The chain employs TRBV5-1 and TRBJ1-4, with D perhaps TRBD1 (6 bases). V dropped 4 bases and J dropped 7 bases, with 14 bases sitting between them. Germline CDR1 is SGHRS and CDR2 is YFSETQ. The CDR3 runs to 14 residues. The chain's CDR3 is CASSPQGLREKLFF. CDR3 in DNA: TGCGCCAGCAGCCCCCAGGGGCTCCGTGAAAAACTGTTTTTT. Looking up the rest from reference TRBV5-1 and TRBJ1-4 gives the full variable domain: KAGVTQTPRYLIKTRGQQVTLSCSPISGHRSVSWYQQTPGQGLQFLFEYFSETQRNKGNFPGRFSGRQFSNSRSEMNVSTLELGDSALYLCASSPQGLREKLFFGSGTQLSVL.

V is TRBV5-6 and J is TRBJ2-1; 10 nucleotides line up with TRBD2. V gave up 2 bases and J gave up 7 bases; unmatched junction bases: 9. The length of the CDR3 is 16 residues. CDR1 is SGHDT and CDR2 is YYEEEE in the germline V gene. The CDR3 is CASSFPISGGTNEQFF. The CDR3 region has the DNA TGTGCCAGCAGCTTTCCTATTAGCGGGGGGACTAATGAGCAGTTCTTC.

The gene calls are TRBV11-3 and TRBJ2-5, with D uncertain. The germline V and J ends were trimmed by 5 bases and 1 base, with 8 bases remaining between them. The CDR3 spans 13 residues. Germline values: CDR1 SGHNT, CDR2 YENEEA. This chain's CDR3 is CASSLSLQETQYF. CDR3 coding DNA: TGTGCCAGCAGCCTATCCCTCCAAGAGACCCAGTACTTC.

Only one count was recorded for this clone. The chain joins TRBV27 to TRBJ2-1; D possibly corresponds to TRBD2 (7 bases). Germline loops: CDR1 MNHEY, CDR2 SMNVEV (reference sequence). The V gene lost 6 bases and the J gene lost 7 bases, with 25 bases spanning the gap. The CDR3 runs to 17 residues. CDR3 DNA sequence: TGTGCCAGCAGCGCGGCTGGGGGGGCGGCGTCGACGAATGAGCAGTTCTTC. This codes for CASSAAGGAASTNEQFF.

CDR3 DNA: TGTGCCAGCTCACTTTGGGGACTAGCGGGGAATGAGCAGTTCTTC. The encoded protein is CASSLWGLAGNEQFF. This chain joins TRBV18 and TRBJ2-1; 13 nucleotides line up with TRBD2. CDR3 length equals 15 residues. V shed 4 bases, J shed 7 bases, and the junction held 4 bases outside the gene matches. The germline V gene encodes CDR1 KGHSH and CDR2 LQKENI.

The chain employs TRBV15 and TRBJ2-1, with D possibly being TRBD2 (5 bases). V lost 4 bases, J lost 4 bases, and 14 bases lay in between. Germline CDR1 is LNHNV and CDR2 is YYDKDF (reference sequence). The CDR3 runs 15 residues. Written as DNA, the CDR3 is TGTGCCACCAGCAACACTAGGGCCGTATACAATGAGCAGTTCTTC. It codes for CATSNTRAVYNEQFF.

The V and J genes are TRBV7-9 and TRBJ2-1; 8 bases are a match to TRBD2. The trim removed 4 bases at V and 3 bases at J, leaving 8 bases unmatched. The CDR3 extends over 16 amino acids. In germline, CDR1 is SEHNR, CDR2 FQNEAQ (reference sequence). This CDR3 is CASSSPRLASYNEQFF. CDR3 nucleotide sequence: TGTGCCAGCAGCTCCCCAAGACTAGCGAGCTACAATGAGCAGTTCTTC.